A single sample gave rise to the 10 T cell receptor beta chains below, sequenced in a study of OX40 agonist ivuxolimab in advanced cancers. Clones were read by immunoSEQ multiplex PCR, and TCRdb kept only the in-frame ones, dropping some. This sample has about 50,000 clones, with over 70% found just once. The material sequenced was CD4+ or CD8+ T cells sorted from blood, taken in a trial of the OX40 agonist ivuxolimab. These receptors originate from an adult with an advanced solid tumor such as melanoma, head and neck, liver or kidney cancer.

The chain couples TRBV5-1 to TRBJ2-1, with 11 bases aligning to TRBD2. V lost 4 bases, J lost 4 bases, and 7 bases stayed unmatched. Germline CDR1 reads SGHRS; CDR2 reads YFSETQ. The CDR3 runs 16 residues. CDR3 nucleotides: TGCGCCAGCAGCGGGACGACTAGCGGGGATTACAATGAGCAGTTCTTC. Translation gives CASSGTTSGDYNEQFF. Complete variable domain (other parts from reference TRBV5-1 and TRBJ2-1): KAGVTQTPRYLIKTRGQQVTLSCSPISGHRSVSWYQQTPGQGLQFLFEYFSETQRNKGNFPGRFSGRQFSNSRSEMNVSTLELGDSALYLCASSGTTSGDYNEQFFGPGTRLTVL.

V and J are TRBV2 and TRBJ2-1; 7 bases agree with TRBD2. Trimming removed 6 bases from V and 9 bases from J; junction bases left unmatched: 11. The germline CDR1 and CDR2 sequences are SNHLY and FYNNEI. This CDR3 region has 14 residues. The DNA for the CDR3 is TGTGCCAGCAGGGAGACTAGCTCTTTTCTTGAGCAGTTCTTC. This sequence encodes CASRETSSFLEQFF.

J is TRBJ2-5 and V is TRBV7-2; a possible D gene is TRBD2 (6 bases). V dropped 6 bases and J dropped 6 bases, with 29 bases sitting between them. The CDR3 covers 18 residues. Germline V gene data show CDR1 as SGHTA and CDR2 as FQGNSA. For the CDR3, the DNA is TGTGCCAGCAGGCTGGAGTACGGGGACTGGGGCCAAGTACAGACCCAGTACTTC. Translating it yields CASRLEYGDWGQVQTQYF.

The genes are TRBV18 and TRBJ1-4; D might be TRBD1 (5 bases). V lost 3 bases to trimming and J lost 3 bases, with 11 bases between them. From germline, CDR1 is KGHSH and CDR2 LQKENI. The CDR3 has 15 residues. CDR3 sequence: CASSPGPGPNEKLFF. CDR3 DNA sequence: TGTGCCAGCTCACCCGGGCCGGGGCCTAATGAAAAACTGTTTTTT.

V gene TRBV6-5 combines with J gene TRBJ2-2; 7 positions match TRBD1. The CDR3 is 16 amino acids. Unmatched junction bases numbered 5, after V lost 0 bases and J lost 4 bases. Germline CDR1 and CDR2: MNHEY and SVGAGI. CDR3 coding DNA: TGTGCCAGCAGTTACTCAAGGGGGCGCAGCACCGGGGAGCTGTTTTTT. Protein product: CASSYSRGRSTGELFF.

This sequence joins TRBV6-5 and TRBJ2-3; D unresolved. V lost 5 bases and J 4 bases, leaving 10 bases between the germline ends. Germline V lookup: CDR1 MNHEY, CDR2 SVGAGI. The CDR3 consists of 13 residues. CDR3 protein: CASSESAPDTQYF. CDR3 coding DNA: TGTGCCAGCAGTGAATCGGCCCCAGATACGCAGTATTTT.

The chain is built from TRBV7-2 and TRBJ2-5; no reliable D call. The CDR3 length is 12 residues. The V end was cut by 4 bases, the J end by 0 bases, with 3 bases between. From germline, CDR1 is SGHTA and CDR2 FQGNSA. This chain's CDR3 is CASSSYQETQYF. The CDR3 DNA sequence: TGTGCCAGCAGCTCGTACCAAGAGACCCAGTACTTC.

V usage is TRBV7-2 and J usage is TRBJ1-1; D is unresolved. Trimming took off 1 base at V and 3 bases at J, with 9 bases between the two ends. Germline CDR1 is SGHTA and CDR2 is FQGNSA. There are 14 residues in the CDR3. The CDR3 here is CASSLGVTYTEAFF. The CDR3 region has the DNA TGTGCCAGCAGCTTAGGGGTCACCTACACTGAAGCTTTCTTT. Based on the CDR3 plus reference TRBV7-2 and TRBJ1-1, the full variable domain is GAGVSQSPSNKVTEKGKDVELRCDPISGHTALYWYRQSLGQGLEFLIYFQGNSAPDKSGLPSDRFSAERTGGSVSTLTIQRTQQEDSAVYLCASSLGVTYTEAFFGQGTRLTVV.

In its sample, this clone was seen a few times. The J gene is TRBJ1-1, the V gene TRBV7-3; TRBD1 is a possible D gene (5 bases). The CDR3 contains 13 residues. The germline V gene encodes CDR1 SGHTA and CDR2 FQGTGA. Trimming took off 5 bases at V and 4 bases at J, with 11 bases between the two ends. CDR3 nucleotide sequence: TGTGCCAGCAGCCTTATCCAGGGCACTGAAGCTTTCTTT. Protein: CASSLIQGTEAFF.

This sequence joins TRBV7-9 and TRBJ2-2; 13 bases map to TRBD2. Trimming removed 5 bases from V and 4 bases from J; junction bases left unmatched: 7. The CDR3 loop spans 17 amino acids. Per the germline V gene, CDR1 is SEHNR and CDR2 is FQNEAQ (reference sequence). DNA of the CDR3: TGTGCCAGCAGCCCTCTGCGGACTAGCGGGAGCACCGGGGAGCTGTTTTTT. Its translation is CASSPLRTSGSTGELFF.